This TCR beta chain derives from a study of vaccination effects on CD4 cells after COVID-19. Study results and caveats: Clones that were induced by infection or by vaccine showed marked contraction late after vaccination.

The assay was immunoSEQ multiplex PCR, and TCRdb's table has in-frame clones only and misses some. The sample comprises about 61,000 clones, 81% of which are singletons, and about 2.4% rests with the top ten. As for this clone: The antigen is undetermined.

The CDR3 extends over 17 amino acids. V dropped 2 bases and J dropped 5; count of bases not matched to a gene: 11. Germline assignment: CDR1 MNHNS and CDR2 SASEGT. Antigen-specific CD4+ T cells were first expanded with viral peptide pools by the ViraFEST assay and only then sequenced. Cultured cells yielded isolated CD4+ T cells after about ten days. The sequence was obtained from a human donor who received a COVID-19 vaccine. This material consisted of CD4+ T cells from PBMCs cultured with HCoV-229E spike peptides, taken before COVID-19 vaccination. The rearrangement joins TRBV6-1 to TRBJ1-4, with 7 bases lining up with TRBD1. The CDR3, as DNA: TGTGCCAGCAGTGAATTTTGGGGGGACAGCATGAATGAAAAACTGTTTTTT. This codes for CASSEFWGDSMNEKLFF.